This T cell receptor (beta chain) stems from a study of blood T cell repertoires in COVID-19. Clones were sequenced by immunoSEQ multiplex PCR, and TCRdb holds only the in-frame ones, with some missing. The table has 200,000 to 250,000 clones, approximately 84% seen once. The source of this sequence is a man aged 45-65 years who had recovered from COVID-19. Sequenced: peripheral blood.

The CDR3 protein is CASSPRTSGAYNEQFF. CDR3 sequence (DNA): TGTGCCAGTAGTCCGCGAACTAGCGGGGCTTACAATGAGCAGTTCTTC. The chain joins TRBV19 to TRBJ2-1; 10 nucleotides line up with TRBD2. CDR1 is LNHDA and CDR2 is SQIVND in the germline V gene (reference sequence). The CDR3 length is 16 residues. Germline trimming cut 5 bases from V and 4 bases from J; bases unmatched to any gene: 8.